One and the same sample provided the 7 T cell receptor beta chains below, sequenced in a study of CD8 T cells in ankylosing spondylitis. TCRdb passed the 5' RACE reads through MiXCR, listing each CDR3 protein once. The table has 100,000 to 150,000 distinct CDR3 sequences, roughly 8.8% seen once; the top ten hold about 3.6%. Sequenced material: blood, either unsorted or a sorted T cell fraction (not recorded which). The receptors shown here come from a male donor with ankylosing spondylitis or in good health (not recorded which).

This clonotype was recorded many times. This chain links TRBV6-1 with TRBJ2-7; the match to TRBD1 covers 7 bases. V lost 8 bases, J lost 2 bases, and 3 bases stayed unmatched. The CDR3 extends over 12 amino acids. From germline, CDR1 is MNHNS and CDR2 SASEGT. The CDR3: CASRDSTYEQYF. In nucleotides, the CDR3 is TGTGCCAGCCGGGACAGCACCTACGAGCAGTACTTC.

The J gene is TRBJ2-5, the V gene TRBV21-1; the D call of TRBD1 is as the table states it, not checked on the DNA. TRBV21-1 is listed as a pseudogene. This CDR3 is built from 14 residues. DNA of the CDR3: TGTGCCAGCAGCCCTCGACAGGGTAGAGAGACCCAGTACTTC. Translating gives CASSPRQGRETQYF.

The chain links TRBV5-1 to TRBJ2-3; 9 bases agree with TRBD1. The CDR3 length is 16 residues. With V trimmed by 0 bases and J by 7 bases, 9 bases remained unmatched. Germline V lookup: CDR1 SGHRS, CDR2 YFSETQ. CDR3: CASSLGIGTGLNTQYF. CDR3 in DNA: TGCGCCAGCAGCTTGGGTATCGGGACAGGGCTAAATACGCAGTATTTT.

Ten or more counts support this clonotype. V is TRBV28 and J is TRBJ2-3; 13 bases map to TRBD2. V lost 3 bases to trimming and J lost 7 bases; unmatched junction nucleotides: 4. Germline values: CDR1 MDHEN, CDR2 SYDVKM. The CDR3 sequence is 15 residues long. CDR3 sequence: CASSFWTSGRNTQYF. CDR3 DNA sequence: TGTGCCAGCAGTTTCTGGACTAGCGGGAGAAATACGCAGTATTTT.

This clonotype occurred many times. The J gene is TRBJ1-2, the V gene TRBV24-1, with TRBD1 identical over 7 bases. V was clipped by 1 base and J by 2 bases; unmatched bases: 6. The CDR3 length is 16 residues. The V gene's germline CDR1 is KGHDR and CDR2 SFDVKD. The DNA of the CDR3 is TGTGCCACCAGTGATTTTGCGGGACAGTTAAACTATGGCTACACCTTC. Its protein is CATSDFAGQLNYGYTF.

V and J are TRBV4-3 and TRBJ1-6; TRBD1 might be the D (6 bases). CDR3 length: 16 residues. In germline, CDR1 is LGHNA, CDR2 YSLEER. The germline V and J ends were trimmed by 0 bases and 5 bases, with 11 bases remaining between them. CDR3 loop: CASSQDPQGHNSPLHF. CDR3 in DNA: TGCGCCAGCAGCCAAGATCCTCAGGGGCATAATTCACCCCTCCACTTT.

This clonotype has at least ten counts. This rearrangement joins TRBV30 to TRBJ2-1; D might be TRBD1 (5 bases). V was clipped by 4 bases and J by 5 bases, with 15 bases between them. Germline V gene lookup returns CDR1 GTSNPN and CDR2 SVGIG (reference sequence). This CDR3 has 14 amino acids. The DNA for the CDR3 is TGTGCCTGGATAGTTGGGGCTCGTAACAATGAGCAGTTCTTC. This translates into CAWIVGARNNEQFF.